This paragraph covers one T cell receptor beta chain sequence. Ten or more counts support this clonotype. This clone's antigen is unknown. No qualities accompany the bases; no much larger clone lies one base away. Stable Graves' hyperthyroidism was defined as the absence of progression to ophthalmopathy over 18 months of follow-up. Hyperthyroidism patients were newly diagnosed, with disease duration under 2 months, and aged 18 to 65 years. Patients with uncontrolled infections, other autoimmune diseases, pregnancy or lactation were excluded. Diagnoses were based on clinical symptoms, serum thyroxine and TRAb, thyroid ultrasound and orbital computed tomography. PBMCs were separated from 10 ml of fresh peripheral blood using Ficoll-Paque density gradient centrifugation. Trizol reagent was used to extract total RNA, and RNA quality was then checked on an Agilent 2100 Bioanalyzer. The entry originates in a study of T cells in Graves' hyperthyroidism and ophthalmopathy (dated by TCRdb to about 2019). About the investigation overall: Peripheral blood samples were taken at initial diagnosis, before any treatment was given. The approximately 98 discovery patients were randomly divided into training and test sets at a 7:3 ratio. Following sampling, methimazole starting at 30 mg daily was given to hyperthyroidism patients, and high-dose intravenous methylprednisolone was given to ophthalmopathy patients. Whether ophthalmopathy could be predicted prospectively was tested in an independent validation cohort made up of approximately 19 hyperthyroidism patients plus 17 patients who later progressed to ophthalmopathy. A discovery cohort of about a hundred patients, approximately 45 with Graves' ophthalmopathy and over 55 with stable Graves' hyperthyroidism, was used to find distinguishing TCR V-J signatures. The paper reports TCR Vbeta CDR3 sequencing of fewer than 150 peripheral blood samples: some 44 ophthalmopathy, 75 to 80 hyperthyroidism and approximately 17 progressor patients. Thyroid tissue and blood T-cell repertoires from six Graves' hyperthyroidism patients were also compared in the study. Overall results and qualifications from the work: During validation, the model predicted progression to ophthalmopathy a median of approximately six months ahead of onset, with approximately 71% sensitivity and 72.22% specificity. Ophthalmopathy was separated from stable hyperthyroidism by a 13 V-J signature model, with over 85% sensitivity and about 81% specificity obtained in cross-validation and 80%/75% obtained in testing. Most expanded thyroid clonotypes (frequency above 0.001) were also detected in blood, a finding suggesting that blood repertoires may reflect thyroid immune responses. Sample size was not statistically predetermined, and blinding of investigators to group allocation was not performed.

Amplification of TCR beta CDR3 regions was carried out from RNA transcripts. The first round of RT-PCR for the TCR CDR3 was performed with the HTBI primer set and the Qiagen OneStep RT-PCR kit. Libraries were constructed in a second round of multiplex PCR, after which size selection and purification were performed. Paired-end sequencing of the libraries was performed with 100 bp reads on an Illumina HiSeq2000. The paper's processing steps were these. Raw data were processed with SOAPnuke, discarding reads with adapters, uncalled bases, mean Phred below 15, or no exact constant-primer or identifier match. COPE v1.2.5 was used to merge the high-quality paired reads, and each unique nucleotide sequence was defined as a clonotype. MiTCR v1.1 was used to align clonotypes to the IMGT TRBV, TRBD and TRBJ reference segments. The analysis was restricted to V-J combinations with a frequency above 0.0001, which together covered over 99% of the repertoires. The TCS score was defined as F50 (clonal expansion) divided by E x V (chaos), with BLOSUM62-based TCRdist calculated between CDR3 peptides within each V-J. Welch's t-statistics and random forest reduced approximately 520 V-J features to roughly 13, which were used in a naive Bayes classifier (R e1071). TCRdb reanalyzed the raw reads on its own, using fastp at Q25 for trimming and MiXCR for clone calling, and kept in-frame beta chains. Merged by CDR3 protein, the rows form single entries marked with the most common genes and DNA. The V and J calls and clone size are TCRdb's, not the authors'. Recorded for this sample are about 350,000 distinct CDR3 sequences; more than 11% of them occurred a single time. The ten largest clones add up to about 22% of the sample.

Trimming removed 2 bases from V and 5 bases from J; the gene matches leave 3 bases unexplained. From the cysteine up to the phenylalanine, the CDR3 has a length of 14 residues. The DNA shown is the 42-base CDR3, in frame from base 1. The germline V gene specifies SNHLY as CDR1 and FYNNEI as CDR2. The V gene is TRBV2 and the J gene is TRBJ2-5; 9 of the junction bases match TRBD1. The sequence was obtained from a young woman with Graves' hyperthyroidism. What was sequenced was blood. The CDR3 loop reads CASSEYRGQETQYF. The nucleotide sequence is given as TGTGCCAGCAGTGAATACAGGGGGCAGGAGACCCAGTACTTC.